One sample yielded the 26 T cell receptor beta chains listed below, sequenced in a study of Tregs in tolerant kidney transplant recipients (dated by TCRdb to between 2018 and 2021). Library construction relied on the immunoSEQ multiplex PCR assay. TCRdb re-hosts the immuneACCESS table, in-frame sequences only. Its copies lack some clones; in the studies checked, an unresolved V gene accounts for under half of them, and the cause for the rest is not known. The table for this sample lists approximately 43,000 clones; about 89% of them were counted only once. The ten top clones hold about 0.63% of the sample. The sequenced sample was Tregs from blood. These receptor sequences come from a human donor in good health.

The DNA for the CDR3 is TGTGCCAGCAGCTTCCTACAGGGTTTTCTCTCCACAACTAACTATGGCTACACCTTC. Protein product: CASSFLQGFLSTTNYGYTF. This chain joins TRBV7-9 and TRBJ1-2; weak D call: TRBD1 (6 bases). V was trimmed by 3 bases and J by 0 bases, leaving 23 bases between them. The CDR3 has 19 residues. Germline V gene sequence: CDR1 SEHNR, CDR2 FQNEAQ (reference sequence). The whole variable domain, filled in from reference TRBV7-9 and TRBJ1-2, reads DTGVSQNPRHKITKRGQNVTFRCDPISEHNRLYWYRQTLGQGPEFLTYFQNEAQLEKSRLLSDRFSAERPKGSFSTLEIQRTEQGDSAMYLCASSFLQGFLSTTNYGYTFGSGTRLTVV.

V usage is TRBV7-9 and J usage is TRBJ2-1; TRBD1 matches at 7 bases. Germline V gene sequence: CDR1 SEHNR, CDR2 FQNEAQ (reference sequence). The CDR3 runs 14 residues. With V trimmed by 3 bases and J by 4 bases, 3 bases remained unmatched. The CDR3 protein is CASSLSRGYNEQFF. The CDR3 nucleotides are TGTGCCAGCAGCTTGAGCAGGGGGTACAATGAGCAGTTCTTC.

This chain uses TRBV7-9 with TRBJ1-1, with D hard to call. Germline V gene sequence: CDR1 SEHNR, CDR2 FQNEAQ (reference sequence). The CDR3 covers 13 residues. Trimming cost V 2 bases and J 0 bases, with 4 bases left between them. The CDR3 nucleotides read TGTGCCAGCAGCTTAAGGCTGAACACTGAAGCTTTCTTT. Its protein product is CASSLRLNTEAFF. Using reference TRBV7-9 and TRBJ1-1 for the parts outside the CDR3, the full variable domain is DTGVSQNPRHKITKRGQNVTFRCDPISEHNRLYWYRQTLGQGPEFLTYFQNEAQLEKSRLLSDRFSAERPKGSFSTLEIQRTEQGDSAMYLCASSLRLNTEAFFGQGTRLTVV.

This chain joins TRBV5-6 and TRBJ2-5, with D perhaps matching TRBD2 (5 bases). The CDR3 consists of 14 residues. Between the trimmed V and J ends, which lost 5 bases and 1 base, there was a span of 12 bases. The germline V gene has CDR1 SGHDT and CDR2 YYEEEE. The CDR3 DNA reads TGTGCCAGCAGACCAGCGGTGGTCCAAGAGACCCAGTACTTC. Its translation is CASRPAVVQETQYF.

The J gene is TRBJ2-1, the V gene TRBV7-8; D remains unclear. With 8 bases removed from V and 9 bases from J, the gap between germline ends came to 11 bases. Germline V gene data show CDR1 as SGHVS and CDR2 as FQNEAQ. The CDR3 runs to 11 residues. The DNA of the CDR3 is TGTGCCAGCCTGCTTATCGGTGAGCAGTTCTTC. It specifies CASLLIGEQFF.

CDR3 loop: CANPPRGYEQFF. CDR3 sequence (DNA): TGCGCCAACCCCCCCAGGGGCTATGAGCAGTTCTTC. V and J are TRBV5-1 and TRBJ2-1; the D gene is possibly TRBD1 (6 bases). Per the germline V gene, CDR1 is SGHRS and CDR2 is YFSETQ. The CDR3 is 12 amino acids. The ends were cut back, 9 bases at V and 8 bases at J, with 15 bases in the middle.

The rearrangement links TRBV29-1 to TRBJ2-5; no firm D call. The DNA end lines up better with TRBJ2-7; the J call may be wrong. The CDR3 length is 12 residues. Germline V gene data show CDR1 as SQVTM and CDR2 as ANQGSEA. CDR3 residues: CSAAPSGYEQYF. As DNA, the CDR3 is TGCAGCGCGGCCCCCTCCGGATACGAGCAGTACTTC.

The chain has TRBV9 and TRBJ1-1; TRBD1 matches 9 bases. The V gene's germline CDR1 is SGDLS and CDR2 YYNGEE. The ends lost 4 bases at V and 5 bases at J; junction bases unmatched: 12. The CDR3 has 16 residues. In DNA, the CDR3 is TGTGCCAGCAGCAAGATTCCGGGACAGGGAGGGACTGAAGCTTTCTTT. Translating it yields CASSKIPGQGGTEAFF.

The V call is TRBV10-3, the J call TRBJ2-7, with D perhaps matching TRBD1 or TRBD2 (6 bases each). V was clipped by 4 bases and J by 6 bases, with 13 bases between them. Germline lookup yields CDR1 ENHRY and CDR2 SYGVKD. The CDR3 runs 13 residues. This CDR3 is CAISAGAAGEQYF. CDR3 sequence (DNA): TGTGCCATCAGTGCGGGGGCTGCGGGCGAGCAGTACTTC.

The chain employs TRBV7-9 and TRBJ2-7; 11 nucleotides align to TRBD2. Unmatched junction bases numbered 2, after V lost 4 bases and J lost 6 bases. This CDR3 has 13 amino acids. The germline gives CDR1 SEHNR, CDR2 FQNEAQ (reference sequence). DNA for the CDR3: TGTGCCAGCAGCTATACTAGCGGGAGCGAGCAGTACTTC. The encoded protein is CASSYTSGSEQYF.

This chain joins TRBV5-1 and TRBJ2-6; perhaps TRBD1 as D (5 bases). V was pared by 4 bases and J by 0 bases, with 8 bases between. This CDR3 is built from 15 residues. Germline CDR1 and CDR2: SGHRS and YFSETQ. The CDR3, as DNA: TGCGCCAGCAGCACTGACAGCTCTGGGGCCAACGTCCTGACTTTC. Translating gives CASSTDSSGANVLTF.

V and J are TRBV18 and TRBJ1-1, with D hard to call. V was cut by 2 bases and J by 1 base, with 11 bases left in between. This CDR3 contains 15 residues. Per germline, CDR1 KGHSH and CDR2 LQKENI. The CDR3 sequence is CASSPTPDWNTEAFF. The CDR3 region has the DNA TGTGCCAGCTCACCAACCCCGGACTGGAACACTGAAGCTTTCTTT.

The chain recombines TRBV7-6 with TRBJ1-1; D call uncertain. The germline V gene has CDR1 SGHVS and CDR2 FNYEAQ. The CDR3 totals 13 residues. The V end was cut by 1 base, the J end by 1 base, with 4 bases between. Written as DNA, the CDR3 is TGTGCCAGCAGCTTAGACGCGAACACTGAAGCTTTCTTT. It is translated as CASSLDANTEAFF.

As for this clone: The sample carries other DNA sequences with the same CDR3. The V and J genes are TRBV5-1 and TRBJ2-2, with D perhaps being TRBD1 or TRBD2 (5 bases each). The length of the CDR3 is 15 residues. V lost 4 bases, J lost 4 bases, and 14 bases lay in between. The germline V gene encodes CDR1 SGHRS and CDR2 YFSETQ. Here the CDR3 reads CASSQWDGTTGELFF. Written as DNA, the CDR3 is TGCGCCAGCAGCCAGTGGGACGGTACCACCGGGGAGCTGTTTTTT.

This chain joins TRBV5-6 and TRBJ2-1; 9 bases line up with TRBD1. This CDR3 has 16 residues. In germline, CDR1 is SGHDT, CDR2 YYEEEE. After removal of 3 bases from V and 4 bases from J, the junction contained 8 bases not matched to a gene. The CDR3 DNA is TGTGCCAGCAGCTCGGGACAGGGATTGGATTACAATGAGCAGTTCTTC. This gives the protein CASSSGQGLDYNEQFF.

The count of this clone is one. The CDR3 sequence: CASSLPVVVGTF. CDR3 nucleotide sequence: TGTGCCAGCAGCTTACCAGTCGTAGTGGGCACCTTC. The J gene is TRBJ1-2, the V gene TRBV7-9; unclear D gene. The CDR3 loop spans 12 amino acids. Germline CDR1 is SEHNR and CDR2 is FQNEAQ (reference sequence). The V and J ends lost 2 bases and 13 bases respectively, with 14 bases between them.

V and J are TRBV21-1 and TRBJ2-5; the tabulated D call, TRBD2, remains unverified against the DNA. TRBV21-1 is recorded as a pseudogene. The CDR3 runs 17 residues. CDR3 in amino acids: CASSKPPGLVLQETQYF. DNA of the CDR3: TGTGCCAGCAGCAAACCACCGGGACTAGTTCTTCAGGAGACCCAGTACTTC.

This chain connects TRBV2 to TRBJ2-5; D call uncertain. Germline values: CDR1 SNHLY, CDR2 FYNNEI. CDR3 size: 15 residues. The germline V and J ends were trimmed by 1 base and 5 bases, with 14 bases remaining between them. As DNA, the CDR3 is TGTGCCAGCAGTGAAGTCCGGGCCCCCAGGGAGACCCAGTACTTC. This translates into CASSEVRAPRETQYF.

This CDR3 is CASSFSDSGSVTQYF. CDR3 nucleotide sequence: TGCGCCAGCAGCTTTTCGGATAGCGGGAGCGTGACCCAGTACTTC. This chain uses TRBV5-1 with TRBJ2-5, with 9 nucleotides matching TRBD2. Trimming took 2 bases from V and 7 from J; bases not matched to a gene: 9. This CDR3 is 15 amino acids long. The germline CDR1 and CDR2 sequences are SGHRS and YFSETQ.

This sequence joins TRBV5-1 and TRBJ2-3; 7 bases line up with TRBD2. The V segment lost 0 bases and the J segment 5 bases; nucleotides outside the gene matches: 6. The germline gives CDR1 SGHRS, CDR2 YFSETQ. CDR3 length: 15 amino acids. The CDR3 region has the DNA TGCGCCAGCAGCTTGGGTGCGGGGGTGGGAGATACGCAGTATTTT. Translating gives CASSLGAGVGDTQYF.

This chain connects TRBV7-8 to TRBJ1-1; D unresolved. The CDR3 has 14 amino acids. CDR1 and CDR2 from the germline V gene are SGHVS and FQNEAQ. V lost 5 bases, J lost 1 base, and 11 bases lay in between. The CDR3 sequence is CASSPQRQNTEAFF. DNA for the CDR3: TGTGCCAGCAGCCCCCAGCGGCAGAACACTGAAGCTTTCTTT.

The chain employs TRBV5-1 and TRBJ2-5; 10 bases map to TRBD1. The germline CDR1 and CDR2 sequences are SGHRS and YFSETQ. The CDR3 runs 15 residues. V shed 3 bases and J 4 bases; nucleotides not matched to a gene: 6. DNA of the CDR3: TGCGCCAGCAGCTACGGGACAGGGGATACAGAGACCCAGTACTTC. Its protein is CASSYGTGDTETQYF.

The chain links TRBV5-1 to TRBJ1-4, with 12 bases identical to TRBD1. CDR1 SGHRS and CDR2 YFSETQ come from the germline V gene. J gave up 8 bases and V 4 bases, and 3 bases lay outside the gene matches. The CDR3 has 14 residues. The chain's CDR3 is CASSGGTGGEKLFF. Here the CDR3 DNA reads TGCGCCAGCAGCGGCGGGACAGGGGGCGAAAAACTGTTTTTT. Complete variable domain (other parts from reference TRBV5-1 and TRBJ1-4): KAGVTQTPRYLIKTRGQQVTLSCSPISGHRSVSWYQQTPGQGLQFLFEYFSETQRNKGNFPGRFSGRQFSNSRSEMNVSTLELGDSALYLCASSGGTGGEKLFFGSGTQLSVL.

In DNA, the CDR3 is TGTGCCAGCACCGGGGACCGTATGAACACTGAAGCTTTCTTT. Translation: CASTGDRMNTEAFF. V is TRBV2 and J is TRBJ1-1, with a weak D call TRBD1 (5 bases). The V end was cut by 7 bases, the J end by 0 bases, with 12 bases between. Germline loops: CDR1 SNHLY, CDR2 FYNNEI. The length of the CDR3 is 14 residues.

This chain links TRBV2 with TRBJ2-1, with D perhaps matching TRBD1 (5 bases). Germline V gene data show CDR1 as SNHLY and CDR2 as FYNNEI. CDR3 length: 17 amino acids. V dropped 4 bases and J dropped 0 bases, with 16 bases sitting between them. The CDR3 DNA sequence: TGTGCCAGCAGTGCTAGTGGCTGGGGCGTCTCCTACAATGAGCAGTTCTTC. This codes for CASSASGWGVSYNEQFF.

The V gene is TRBV25-1, the J gene TRBJ2-7; D is possibly TRBD2 (7 bases). The V and J ends lost 1 base and 7 bases respectively, with 14 bases between them. Germline CDR1 is MGHDK and CDR2 is SYGVNS. This CDR3 spans 14 amino acids. CDR3 residues: CASSEWGGQGEQYF. For the CDR3, the DNA is TGTGCCAGCAGTGAATGGGGGGGGCAGGGAGAGCAGTACTTC.